This entry lists 19 T cell receptor beta chains sequenced from one sample in a study of shared clonotypes between healthy human individuals. TCRdb's table, derived via immunoSEQ multiplex PCR, lists solely in-frame clones and lacks some. The table lists some 2,500,000 clones, less than 95% of them singletons, with approximately 0.41% in the top ten. Input material: naive CD4+ T cells from PBMCs. Noted subset: CD45RA+ positively selected. The receptors stem from a man aged 18 to 29 in good health. Some clones in this sample may be carry-over from other donors' samples.

J is TRBJ2-1 and V is TRBV12-5, with D uncertain. CDR1 LGHNT and CDR2 FRNRAP come from the germline V gene. Trimming removed 3 bases at V and 8 bases at J, with 5 bases between. This CDR3 comprises 11 residues. This chain's CDR3 is CASGLNYEQFF. The CDR3 bases are TGTGCTAGTGGTTTAAATTATGAGCAGTTCTTC.

Comments on this clone: The same CDR3 can be traced to other DNA sequences in this sample. The J gene is TRBJ2-5, the V gene TRBV25-1; 7 nucleotides align to TRBD1. The CDR3 runs to 14 residues. With V trimmed by 5 bases and J by 4 bases, 7 bases remained unmatched. In germline, CDR1 is MGHDK, CDR2 SYGVNS. CDR3 in DNA: TGTGCCAGCAGTCGGACAGGCCTGGGAGAGACCCAGTACTTC. Protein product: CASSRTGLGETQYF.

In regard to this clone: Different DNA sequences within this sample yield the same CDR3. The J gene is TRBJ1-2, the V gene TRBV7-2; D is unclear. Germline V gene sequence: CDR1 SGHTA, CDR2 FQGNSA. This CDR3 spans 14 amino acids. V was cut by 0 bases and J by 2 bases, with 7 bases left in between. The CDR3 loop reads CASSLAGFNYGYTF. CDR3 nucleotides: TGTGCCAGCAGCTTAGCGGGGTTCAACTATGGCTACACCTTC.

The V gene is TRBV19, the J gene TRBJ2-7; tentative D call: TRBD2 (7 bases). Germline V gives CDR1 LNHDA, CDR2 SQIVND (reference sequence). The CDR3 has 14 amino acids. The ends were cut back, 3 bases at V and 2 bases at J, with 11 bases in the middle. CDR3 nucleotide sequence: TGTGCCAGTAGTATCGAGGGGGGGGCCTACGAGCAGTACTTC. Amino acids: CASSIEGGAYEQYF. The full variable domain, rest sourced from reference TRBV19 and TRBJ2-7, is DGGITQSPKYLFRKEGQNVTLSCEQNLNHDAMYWYRQDPGQGLRLIYYSQIVNDFQKGDIAEGYSVSREKKESFPLTVTSAQKNPTAFYLCASSIEGGAYEQYFGPGTRLTVT.

CDR3 in DNA: TGCGCCAGCAGCTTGGCTCAATTGCCCCAGTACTTC. Protein sequence: CASSLAQLPQYF. The chain recombines TRBV5-1 with TRBJ2-5; no firm D call. This CDR3 contains 12 residues. V lost 0 bases and J 9 bases, leaving 9 bases between the germline ends. Per germline, CDR1 SGHRS and CDR2 YFSETQ. The full variable domain, completed using reference TRBV5-1 and TRBJ2-5, is KAGVTQTPRYLIKTRGQQVTLSCSPISGHRSVSWYQQTPGQGLQFLFEYFSETQRNKGNFPGRFSGRQFSNSRSEMNVSTLELGDSALYLCASSLAQLPQYFGPGTRLLVL.

The chain combines TRBV19 with TRBJ1-2; a possible D gene is TRBD1 (5 bases). Deletions cut 6 bases from V and 2 bases from J, with 10 bases between. Germline assignment: CDR1 LNHDA and CDR2 SQIVND (reference sequence). This CDR3 is 13 amino acids long. CDR3 sequence: CASRAGQNYGYTF. As DNA, the CDR3 is TGTGCCAGTAGGGCAGGACAAAACTATGGCTACACCTTC.

The rearrangement joins TRBV18 to TRBJ1-1; unclear D gene. The CDR3 length is 16 residues. In germline, CDR1 is KGHSH, CDR2 LQKENI. Trimming cost V 2 bases and J 2 bases, with 15 bases left between them. This CDR3 reads CASSPVGLGLNTEAFF. DNA of the CDR3: TGTGCCAGCTCACCAGTCGGGCTGGGCCTCAACACTGAAGCTTTCTTT.

The genes are TRBV10-3 and TRBJ2-5, with a weak D call TRBD1 (6 bases). TRBJ2-7 matches the DNA end more closely, so the J call is doubtful. Germline lookup yields CDR1 ENHRY and CDR2 SYGVKD. The CDR3 has 14 residues. The CDR3 DNA reads TGTGCCATCAGCGACAGGCGTGGGGGCTACGAGCAGTACTTC. This translates into CAISDRRGGYEQYF.

This chain uses TRBV27 with TRBJ2-7, with D maybe TRBD2 (5 bases). The germline gives CDR1 MNHEY, CDR2 SMNVEV (reference sequence). This CDR3 has 15 residues. V was shortened by 3 bases and J by 0 bases, with 12 bases between the two germline ends. This chain's CDR3 is CASSLSTGNSYEQYF. The DNA for the CDR3 is TGTGCCAGCAGTTTGAGTACGGGGAACTCCTACGAGCAGTACTTC.

This chain connects TRBV19 to TRBJ2-7; tentatively, D is TRBD1 (7 bases). V lost 4 bases and J 5 bases, leaving 12 bases between the germline ends. Germline values: CDR1 LNHDA, CDR2 SQIVND (reference sequence). CDR3 length: 13 amino acids. CDR3 nucleotides: TGTGCCAGTAGTAAACAGGGGAGGCACGAGCAGTACTTC. Translated: CASSKQGRHEQYF.

The chain has TRBV25-1 and TRBJ1-5, with TRBD1 identical over 7 bases. Unmatched junction bases numbered 13, after V lost 11 bases and J lost 3 bases. The CDR3 has 15 amino acids. CDR1 is MGHDK, CDR2 SYGVNS, per germline. CDR3 nucleotide sequence: TGTGCCGACCTCGCCGGGACAGCGGACAATCAGCCCCAGCATTTT. It codes for CADLAGTADNQPQHF.

Note on this clone: Within the sample, other DNA sequences also encode this same CDR3. V usage is TRBV7-9 and J usage is TRBJ1-1; maybe TRBD1 (6 bases). Trimming took off 4 bases at V and 4 bases at J, with 10 bases between the two ends. The germline CDR1 and CDR2 sequences are SEHNR and FQNEAQ (reference sequence). The CDR3 runs to 13 residues. CDR3 sequence: CASSSMTGTEAFF. CDR3 in DNA: TGTGCCAGCAGCTCGATGACAGGCACTGAAGCTTTCTTT.

The chain joins TRBV30 to TRBJ1-3, with D hard to call. The germline V gene has CDR1 GTSNPN and CDR2 SVGIG (reference sequence). Trimming shortened V by 1 base and J by 2 bases, and 9 bases separated the two germline ends. This CDR3 is 14 amino acids long. This chain's CDR3 is CAWSGTRTGNTIYF. The CDR3 bases are TGTGCCTGGAGTGGAACGAGAACTGGAAACACCATATATTTT. The full variable domain, with the rest looked up from reference TRBV30 and TRBJ1-3, is SQTIHQWPATLVQPVGSPLSLECTVEGTSNPNLYWYRQAAGRGLQLLFYSVGIGQISSEVPQNLSASRPQDRQFILSSKKLLLSDSGFYLCAWSGTRTGNTIYFGEGSWLTVV.

In its sample, this clone was seen a few times. The chain uses TRBV7-3 and TRBJ1-2; no clear D. The CDR3 totals 14 residues. Germline V lookup: CDR1 SGHTA, CDR2 FQGTGA. V was pared by 5 bases and J by 6 bases, with 16 bases between. This CDR3 is CASSLRPGGDGYTF. The CDR3 region has the DNA TGTGCCAGCAGCCTCCGGCCGGGAGGAGATGGCTACACCTTC.

Remarks on this clone: The same CDR3 also results from other DNA sequences found in this sample. The chain combines TRBV5-1 with TRBJ2-2, with D possibly matching TRBD1 (6 bases). Trimming stripped 4 bases from V and 3 bases from J, with 10 bases between. Germline V gene data show CDR1 as SGHRS and CDR2 as YFSETQ. This CDR3 has 14 amino acids. CDR3 sequence reads: CASSTGTYTGELFF. The CDR3 DNA reads as TGCGCCAGCAGCACAGGGACCTACACCGGGGAGCTGTTTTTT.

The gene calls are TRBV5-4 and TRBJ1-2; D possibly corresponds to TRBD1 (6 bases). The V end lost 2 bases, the J end lost 6 bases, and 17 bases lay between the germline ends. This CDR3 has 15 residues. Germline V gene sequence: CDR1 SGHNT, CDR2 YYREEE (reference sequence). This CDR3 reads CASSLQGGPGHGYTF. CDR3 sequence (DNA): TGTGCCAGCAGCTTACAGGGCGGCCCGGGTCATGGCTACACCTTC.

The DNA for the CDR3 is TGTGCCAGCAGCCGACCTGATCCTAACTATGGCTACACCTTC. This encodes CASSRPDPNYGYTF. The chain carries TRBV6-6 and TRBJ1-2; D call uncertain. Germline V CDR1 and CDR2: MNHNY, SVGAGI (reference sequence). V was cut by 6 bases and J by 0 bases, with 11 bases left in between. The CDR3 consists of 14 residues.

The chain employs TRBV19 and TRBJ1-2; D not resolved. V was clipped by 3 bases and J by 8 bases, with 13 bases between them. The V gene's germline CDR1 is LNHDA and CDR2 SQIVND (reference sequence). The CDR3 is 13 amino acids. The CDR3 DNA sequence: TGTGCCAGTAGTATCTCGCCAGGTTACGGCTACACCTTC. Protein sequence: CASSISPGYGYTF. Drawing the rest from reference TRBV19 and TRBJ1-2, the complete variable domain is DGGITQSPKYLFRKEGQNVTLSCEQNLNHDAMYWYRQDPGQGLRLIYYSQIVNDFQKGDIAEGYSVSREKKESFPLTVTSAQKNPTAFYLCASSISPGYGYTFGSGTRLTVV.

V usage is TRBV9 and J usage is TRBJ2-1; D might be TRBD1 or TRBD2, each matching 5 bases. The CDR3 runs 15 residues. The germline gives CDR1 SGDLS, CDR2 YYNGEE. With 2 bases removed from V and 7 bases from J, the gap between germline ends came to 16 bases. The CDR3, as DNA: TGTGCCAGCAGCGTCGTCTCCACTGGGGGTAATGAGCAGTTCTTC. Translation: CASSVVSTGGNEQFF.